These 8 T cell receptor beta chains originate from one sample sequenced in a study of response to subunit inactivated influenza vaccine. TCRdb itself ran the RT-PCR reads through MiXCR, one entry per CDR3 protein. The data hold 630,000 or so distinct CDR3 sequences, with around 14% observed a single time. The starting material was PBMCs from blood, obtained 11 to 12 days after vaccination. The receptors here all came from a man aged 50-59 years who received an inactivated influenza vaccine.

There are a few counts of this clonotype. V gene TRBV2 combines with J gene TRBJ2-7; possibly TRBD2 for D (6 bases). Deletions cut 0 bases from V and 7 bases from J, with 7 bases between. This CDR3 spans 12 amino acids. Germline V gives CDR1 SNHLY, CDR2 FYNNEI. The CDR3 DNA sequence: TGTGCCAGCAGTGAAGCTGCGGGGGAGCAGTACTTC. Translation gives CASSEAAGEQYF.

This clonotype was picked up a small number of times. The chain recombines TRBV20-1 with TRBJ1-3; a possible D gene is TRBD1 (6 bases). Trimming removed 2 bases at V and 1 base at J, with 9 bases between. The CDR3 spans 14 residues. From germline, CDR1 is DFQATT and CDR2 SNEGSKA (reference sequence). This CDR3 is CSARLGGSGNTIYF. The CDR3 DNA follows: TGCAGTGCTAGACTAGGGGGATCTGGAAACACCATATATTTT.

The gene calls are TRBV20-1 and TRBJ2-4; D unresolved. Germline V gene data show CDR1 as DFQATT and CDR2 as SNEGSKA (reference sequence). Trimming removed 6 bases at V and 0 bases at J, with 15 bases between. The CDR3 contains 15 residues. This CDR3 is CSAAPGNLAKNIQYF. CDR3 bases: TGCAGTGCAGCCCCAGGAAATCTAGCCAAAAACATTCAGTACTTC.

This sequence joins TRBV7-3 and TRBJ2-7, with D perhaps TRBD2 (6 bases). Trimming took 5 bases from V and 3 from J, leaving 17 bases between them. The germline CDR1 and CDR2 sequences are SGHTA and FQGTGA. This CDR3 contains 15 residues. The CDR3 sequence is CASSQGRGLDYEQYF. As DNA, the CDR3 is TGTGCCAGCAGCCAAGGGCGGGGTTTAGACTACGAGCAGTACTTC.

The gene calls are TRBV5-1 and TRBJ1-4; D call uncertain. From germline, CDR1 is SGHRS and CDR2 YFSETQ. V gave up 0 bases and J gave up 8 bases, with 14 bases separating them. This CDR3 spans 15 amino acids. The DNA of the CDR3 is TGCGCCAGCAGCTTGGCCGGTGGCGGACCCGAAAAACTGTTTTTT. Translation: CASSLAGGGPEKLFF.

This clonotype showed up many times. The rearrangement links TRBV12-3 or TRBV12-4 to TRBJ1-1; unclear D gene. CDR3 length: 14 amino acids. The ends were cut back, 5 bases at V and 3 bases at J, with 13 bases in the middle. CDR3 region: CASSPYGPDTEAFF. The CDR3, as DNA: TGTGCCAGCAGTCCCTACGGCCCTGACACTGAAGCTTTCTTT.

This clonotype was observed a handful of times. This chain connects TRBV10-3 to TRBJ2-1, with TRBD2 matching over 14 bases. Germline V gene lookup returns CDR1 ENHRY and CDR2 SYGVKD. The CDR3 extends over 20 amino acids. With V trimmed by 5 bases and J by 4 bases, 16 bases remained unmatched. CDR3 protein: CAISRLAGGPTHSAYNEQFF. The CDR3 nucleotides read TGTGCCATCAGTCGACTAGCGGGAGGGCCTACGCATTCGGCGTACAATGAGCAGTTCTTC.

This clonotype has ten or more counts. The chain combines TRBV5-1 with TRBJ2-1, with D uncertain. Per the germline V gene, CDR1 is SGHRS and CDR2 is YFSETQ. V was shortened by 1 base and J by 0 bases, with 11 bases between the two germline ends. The CDR3 runs 16 residues. The CDR3, as DNA: TGCGCCAGCAGCTTGTTGCAGGCGAGCTCCTACAATGAGCAGTTCTTC. Its translation: CASSLLQASSYNEQFF. The variable domain in full, with the rest retrieved from reference TRBV5-1 and TRBJ2-1, is KAGVTQTPRYLIKTRGQQVTLSCSPISGHRSVSWYQQTPGQGLQFLFEYFSETQRNKGNFPGRFSGRQFSNSRSEMNVSTLELGDSALYLCASSLLQASSYNEQFFGPGTRLTVL.